These 14 T cell receptor beta chains were all obtained from the same sample, sequenced in a study of siplizumab effects on memory and regulatory T cells. For about 6 days at 37°C, the mixed lymphocyte reaction cells were kept in coculture. No cognate antigen is known for these TCRs. Sequenced by immunoSEQ multiplex PCR; TCRdb stores in-frame clones only, minus some. The sample has about 9,600 clones; roughly 46% are singletons. The sample was CFSE-low (dividing) CD4+ T cells sorted from an allogeneic mixed lymphocyte reaction. The receptors here all came from a human donor in good health; the cells came from an allogeneic mixed lymphocyte reaction.

This clone has more than one count but fewer than ten. The V call is TRBV18, the J call TRBJ2-7; tentatively, D is TRBD1 (6 bases). The germline V gene encodes CDR1 KGHSH and CDR2 LQKENI. The CDR3 loop spans 14 amino acids. Deletions cut 6 bases from V and 2 bases from J, with 14 bases between. This CDR3 reads CASSPGQTPYEQYF. DNA of the CDR3: TGTGCCAGCTCGCCAGGACAGACTCCCTACGAGCAGTACTTC.

This clone is judged medium-sized (0.01 to 0.1%). The CDR3 protein is CATSRVLPGGYNEQFF. For the CDR3, the DNA is TGTGCCACCAGCAGAGTCCTACCAGGCGGGTACAATGAGCAGTTCTTC. The chain is built from TRBV15 and TRBJ2-1; D is possibly TRBD2 (5 bases). V was pared by 1 base and J by 4 bases, with 14 bases between. This CDR3 region has 16 residues. Per the germline V gene, CDR1 is LNHNV and CDR2 is YYDKDF (reference sequence). Filled out from reference TRBV15 and TRBJ2-1, the complete variable domain reads DAMVIQNPRYQVTQFGKPVTLSCSQTLNHNVMYWYQQKSSQAPKLLFHYYDKDFNNEADTPDNFQSRRPNTSFCFLDIRSPGLGDTAMYLCATSRVLPGGYNEQFFGPGTRLTVL.

Regarding this clone: Likely a read error: the CDR3 ends without its conserved phenylalanine or tryptophan. CDR3 residues: CAWDGISGEQYL. As DNA, the CDR3 is TGTGCCTGGGATGGGATCTCTGGCGAGCAGTACCTC. The V gene is TRBV30, the J gene TRBJ2-7; D gene ambiguous. CDR3 size: 12 residues. V was shortened by 5 bases and J by 6 bases, with 14 bases between the two germline ends. Germline CDR1 and CDR2: GTSNPN and SVGIG (reference sequence).

The V call is TRBV30, the J call TRBJ1-1, with D possibly being TRBD1 (6 bases). This CDR3 contains 13 residues. The germline CDR1 and CDR2 sequences are GTSNPN and SVGIG (reference sequence). Trimming stripped 3 bases from V and 5 bases from J, with 13 bases between. The CDR3: CAWRGPGETEAFF. In DNA, the CDR3 is TGTGCCTGGAGGGGCCCAGGGGAGACTGAAGCTTTCTTT.

The chain links TRBV11-3 to TRBJ2-2; D assignment may be TRBD1 or TRBD2 (5 bases each). This CDR3 contains 15 residues. CDR1 SGHNT and CDR2 YENEEA come from the germline V gene. Trimming took off 2 bases at V and 4 bases at J, with 11 bases between the two ends. CDR3 amino acids: CASSLKGSGTGELFF. In DNA form, the CDR3 reads TGTGCCAGCAGCTTAAAGGGGAGTGGCACCGGGGAGCTGTTTTTT.

As concerns this clone: This sequence may be a read error, since a much larger clone differs from it by one base. The sample holds other DNA sequences that translate to the same CDR3. The chain employs TRBV5-1 and TRBJ2-2, with 7 bases identical to TRBD2. CDR3 length: 15 amino acids. V was clipped by 0 bases and J by 3 bases; unmatched bases: 2. Germline loops: CDR1 SGHRS, CDR2 YFSETQ. CDR3 in amino acids: CASSLVLADTGELFF. CDR3 in DNA: TGCGCCAGCAGCTTGGTCCTAGCGGACACCGGGGAGCTGTTTTTT.

By sample fraction, this clone is large. The DNA for the CDR3 is TGTGCCAGCAGTAAACAGGGAAACACTGAAGCTTTCTTT. This codes for CASSKQGNTEAFF. This chain connects TRBV27 to TRBJ1-1; perhaps TRBD1 as D (6 bases). Germline V lookup: CDR1 MNHEY, CDR2 SMNVEV (reference sequence). V lost 5 bases, J lost 2 bases, and 9 bases lay in between. The CDR3 runs to 13 residues.

The chain is built from TRBV2 and TRBJ2-5; possible D gene TRBD2, 6 bases. CDR3 size: 15 residues. Trimming took 5 bases from V and 1 from J, leaving 14 bases between them. Germline V lookup: CDR1 SNHLY, CDR2 FYNNEI. The chain's CDR3 is CASSPRLEGQETQYF. CDR3 sequence (DNA): TGTGCCAGCAGTCCTCGGTTGGAGGGCCAAGAGACCCAGTACTTC.

The chain recombines TRBV5-1 with TRBJ2-1; 7 bases map to TRBD1. Germline V CDR1 and CDR2: SGHRS, YFSETQ. This CDR3 has 15 residues. Trimming cost V 5 bases and J 2 bases; bases outside gene matches: 7. Here the CDR3 reads CASSGGDRTYNEQFF. In DNA form, the CDR3 reads TGCGCCAGCAGTGGTGGGGACAGAACCTACAATGAGCAGTTCTTC.

By its share, this clone is medium-sized. This chain joins TRBV19 and TRBJ2-5; D is ambiguous. Trimming left V 5 bases short and J 5 bases short, with 3 bases between. In germline, CDR1 is LNHDA, CDR2 SQIVND (reference sequence). This CDR3 has 10 amino acids. In DNA form, the CDR3 reads TGTGCCAGTAGTGTGGAGACCCAGTACTTC. Amino acids: CASSVETQYF.

This clone is medium-sized. This chain connects TRBV6-5 to TRBJ2-3; D call uncertain. This CDR3 has 14 amino acids. Deletions cut 3 bases from V and 1 base from J, with 8 bases between. CDR1 is MNHEY and CDR2 is SVGAGI in the germline V gene. The CDR3 sequence: CASSYQIRTDTQYF. DNA for the CDR3: TGTGCCAGCAGTTATCAAATCCGCACAGATACGCAGTATTTT.

By share, this clone ranks as medium-sized (0.01 to 0.1%). CDR3 nucleotides: TGTGCCAGCAGTACCCCAAGTAAGGGCTACACCTTC. Translated, it gives CASSTPSKGYTF. The rearrangement joins TRBV28 to TRBJ1-2; no definite D call. The CDR3 consists of 12 residues. Trimming stripped 5 bases from V and 8 bases from J, with 12 bases between. Germline V gives CDR1 MDHEN, CDR2 SYDVKM.

The chain has TRBV6-6 and TRBJ2-3; D is possibly TRBD1 or TRBD2 (5 bases each). The CDR3 consists of 15 residues. The germline V gene has CDR1 MNHNY and CDR2 SVGAGI (reference sequence). V was cut by 5 bases and J by 1 base, with 13 bases left in between. DNA of the CDR3: TGTGCCAGCAGTCCCGCCCGGGACGGCACAGATACGCAGTATTTT. It yields the protein CASSPARDGTDTQYF.

This clone is deemed medium-sized. CDR3 loop: CASPAAVTYEQYF. The CDR3 coding sequence is TGTGCCAGCCCGGCGGCTGTGACTTACGAGCAGTACTTC. This chain links TRBV6-1 with TRBJ2-7; D unclear. The CDR3 loop spans 13 amino acids. Deletions cut 8 bases from V and 4 bases from J, with 15 bases between. Germline lookup yields CDR1 MNHNS and CDR2 SASEGT.